This T cell receptor (beta chain) is from a study of T cell clonotyping in hematopoietic cell transplantation. Looking at the study overall: Cytoreduction preceded collection of pretransplant recipient samples.

The V end was cut by 1 base, the J end by 13 bases, with 13 bases between. The CDR3 covers 12 residues. The germline CDR1 and CDR2 sequences are GTSNPN and SVGIG (reference sequence). Time point here: recipient sample about 28 days before transplant, after cytoreduction. Recipients were bled about 28 days pretransplant and at posttransplant days 30, 100, 180. Clones were read by immunoSEQ multiplex PCR, and TCRdb kept only the in-frame ones, dropping some. The data show approximately 11,000 clones, 80% to 95% seen once. This specimen consisted of peripheral blood mononuclear cells, obtained before stem cell transplant. The chain uses TRBV30 and TRBJ1-4, with no clear D. The sequence came from a woman between 35 and 50 years old with acute myeloid leukemia. Some clones in this sample may be carry-over from other donors' samples. The CDR3 nucleotides are TGTGCCTGGAGTGAAGTCAGGACTCTACTGTTTTTT. Amino acids: CAWSEVRTLLFF.